This TCR beta chain was recovered during a study of blood T cell repertoires in COVID-19. Across the study: Sample material is recorded as cDNA or gDNA derived from T cells, B-cell-depleted T cells, or PBMCs.

The repertoire was sequenced with immunoSEQ multiplex PCR; TCRdb's copy has only in-frame clones and lacks some. Altogether under 300,000 clones are present, 81% being singletons, with the ten largest covering 2.5% to 3.5%. Germline V gene lookup returns CDR1 ENHRY and CDR2 SYGVKD. This CDR3 has 15 amino acids. V lost 6 bases and J lost 3; bases outside the gene matches: 5. This clone was observed a few times. Sequencing used peripheral blood. This sequence joins TRBV10-3 and TRBJ1-4, with 9 bases matching TRBD1. The TCR comes from a woman aged 60-75 years with active or convalescent COVID-19. CDR3 sequence: CAIRPGQGSNEKLFF. The CDR3 nucleotides read TGTGCCATCAGGCCGGGACAGGGTTCTAATGAAAAACTGTTTTTT.